This T cell receptor beta chain was found in a study of Graves' ophthalmopathy and Graves' hyperthyroidism. Study outcomes and limitations: A majority of expanded thyroid clonotypes exceeding 0.001 frequency were likewise present in blood.

As the template, RNA transcripts were used to amplify TCR beta CDR3 regions. HTBI primers served in a first-round RT-PCR, which a second-round multiplex PCR followed. One entry per CDR3 protein results from TCRdb running MiXCR on the multiplex PCR reads. The table has 600,000 to 650,000 distinct CDR3 sequences, 20% to 25% seen once. In this sample, this clonotype turned up many times. Its antigen remains unidentified. Trimming removed 3 bases from V and 7 bases from J; junction bases left unmatched: 12. From germline, CDR1 is SGHVS and CDR2 FQNEAQ. The CDR3 covers 16 residues. The sequence came from a woman between 18 and 30 years old with stable Graves' hyperthyroidism. Some clones in this sample may be carry-over from other donors' samples. Source material: peripheral blood. The V and J genes are TRBV7-8 and TRBJ1-2, with 9 nucleotides matching TRBD1. CDR3 region: CASSLLGQGNQFGYTF. The DNA for the CDR3 is TGTGCCAGCAGCTTGTTGGGACAGGGAAATCAATTTGGCTACACCTTC.